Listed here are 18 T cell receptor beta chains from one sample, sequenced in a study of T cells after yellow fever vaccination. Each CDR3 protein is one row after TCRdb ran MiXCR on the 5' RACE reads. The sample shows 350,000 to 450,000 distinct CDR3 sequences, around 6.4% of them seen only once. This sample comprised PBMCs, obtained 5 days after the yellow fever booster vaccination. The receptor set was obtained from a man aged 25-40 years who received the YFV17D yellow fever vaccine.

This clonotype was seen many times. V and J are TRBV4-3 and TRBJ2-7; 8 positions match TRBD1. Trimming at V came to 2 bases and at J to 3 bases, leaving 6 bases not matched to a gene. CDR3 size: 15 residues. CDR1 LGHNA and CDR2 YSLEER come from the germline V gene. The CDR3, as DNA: TGCGCCAGCAGCCAATCCCGGGACAGGTACTACGAGCAGTACTTC. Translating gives CASSQSRDRYYEQYF.

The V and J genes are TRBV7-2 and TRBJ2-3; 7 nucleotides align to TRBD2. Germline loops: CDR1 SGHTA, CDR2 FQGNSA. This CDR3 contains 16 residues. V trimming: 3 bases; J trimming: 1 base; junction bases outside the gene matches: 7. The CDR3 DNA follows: TGTGCCAGCAGCTTCGGCGGGAGAAGTGGCACAGATACGCAGTATTTT. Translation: CASSFGGRSGTDTQYF.

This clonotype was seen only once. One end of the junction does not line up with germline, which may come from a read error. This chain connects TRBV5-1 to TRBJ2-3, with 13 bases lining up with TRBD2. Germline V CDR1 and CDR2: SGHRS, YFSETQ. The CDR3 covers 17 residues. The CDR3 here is CASSSLLAGGVTDTKYF. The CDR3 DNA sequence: TGCGCCAGCAGCTCCTTACTAGCGGGAGGGGTCACAGATACGAAGTATTTT.

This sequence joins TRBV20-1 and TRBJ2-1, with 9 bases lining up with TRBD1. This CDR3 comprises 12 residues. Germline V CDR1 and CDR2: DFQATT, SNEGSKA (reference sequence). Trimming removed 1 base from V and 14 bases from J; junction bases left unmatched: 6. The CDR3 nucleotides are TGCAGTGCTAGAGCCGCAGGGACAGGGAAGTTCTTC. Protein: CSARAAGTGKFF.

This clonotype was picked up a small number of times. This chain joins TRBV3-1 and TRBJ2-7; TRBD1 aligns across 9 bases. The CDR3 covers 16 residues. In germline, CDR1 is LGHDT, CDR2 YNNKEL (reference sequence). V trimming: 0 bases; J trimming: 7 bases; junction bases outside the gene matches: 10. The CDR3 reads CASSQDWDREIGEQYF. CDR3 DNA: TGTGCCAGCAGCCAAGATTGGGACAGGGAAATAGGGGAGCAGTACTTC.

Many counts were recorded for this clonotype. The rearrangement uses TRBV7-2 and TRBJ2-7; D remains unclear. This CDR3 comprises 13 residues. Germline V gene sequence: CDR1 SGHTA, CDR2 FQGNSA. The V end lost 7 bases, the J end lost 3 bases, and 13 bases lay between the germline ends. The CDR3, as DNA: TGTGCCAGCAAGCCCGCCCCTAGCTACGAGCAGTACTTC. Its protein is CASKPAPSYEQYF.

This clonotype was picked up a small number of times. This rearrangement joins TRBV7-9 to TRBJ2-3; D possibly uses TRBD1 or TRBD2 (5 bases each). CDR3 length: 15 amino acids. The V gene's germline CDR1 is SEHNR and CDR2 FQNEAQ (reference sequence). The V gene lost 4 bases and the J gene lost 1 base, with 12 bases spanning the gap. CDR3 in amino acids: CASSSGTLRTDTQYF. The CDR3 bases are TGTGCCAGCAGCTCCGGGACCCTTCGCACAGATACGCAGTATTTT.

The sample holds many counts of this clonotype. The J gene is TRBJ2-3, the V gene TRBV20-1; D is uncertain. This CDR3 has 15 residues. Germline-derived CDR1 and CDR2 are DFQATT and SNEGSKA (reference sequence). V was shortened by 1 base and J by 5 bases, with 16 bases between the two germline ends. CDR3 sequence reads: CSARGALASEDTQYF. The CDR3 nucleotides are TGCAGTGCTAGAGGCGCCCTGGCCTCCGAAGATACGCAGTATTTT.

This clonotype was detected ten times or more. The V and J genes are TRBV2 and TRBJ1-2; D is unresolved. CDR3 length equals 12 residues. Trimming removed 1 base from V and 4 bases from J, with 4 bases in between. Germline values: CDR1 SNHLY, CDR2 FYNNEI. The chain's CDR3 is CASSEGGYGYTF. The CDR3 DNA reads TGTGCCAGCAGTGAAGGGGGCTATGGCTACACCTTC.

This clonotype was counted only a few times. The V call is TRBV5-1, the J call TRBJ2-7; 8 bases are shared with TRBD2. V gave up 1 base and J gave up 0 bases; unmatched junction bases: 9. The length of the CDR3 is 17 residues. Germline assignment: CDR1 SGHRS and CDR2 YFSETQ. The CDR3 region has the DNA TGCGCCAGCAGCTTGACTAGCGGAGGGGTAAGCTCCTACGAGCAGTACTTC. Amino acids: CASSLTSGGVSSYEQYF.

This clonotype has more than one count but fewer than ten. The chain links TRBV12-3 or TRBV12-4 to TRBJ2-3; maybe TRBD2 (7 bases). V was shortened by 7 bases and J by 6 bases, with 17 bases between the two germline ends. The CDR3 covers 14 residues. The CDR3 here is CASTSEGRGDTQYF. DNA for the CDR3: TGTGCCAGCACCTCCGAGGGGAGGGGGGATACGCAGTATTTT.

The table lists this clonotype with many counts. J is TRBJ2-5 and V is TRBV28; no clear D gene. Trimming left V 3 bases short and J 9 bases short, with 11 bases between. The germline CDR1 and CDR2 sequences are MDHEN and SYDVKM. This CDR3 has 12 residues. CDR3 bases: TGTGCCAGCAGTTTTGCAGAGACGTCCCAGTACTTC. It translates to CASSFAETSQYF.

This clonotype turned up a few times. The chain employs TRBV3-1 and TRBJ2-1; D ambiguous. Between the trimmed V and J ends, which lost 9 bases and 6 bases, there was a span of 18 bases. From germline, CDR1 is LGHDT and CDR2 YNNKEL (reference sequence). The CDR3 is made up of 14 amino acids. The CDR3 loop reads CASTLLPEANEQFF. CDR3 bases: TGTGCCAGTACCCTTCTTCCAGAGGCCAATGAGCAGTTCTTC.

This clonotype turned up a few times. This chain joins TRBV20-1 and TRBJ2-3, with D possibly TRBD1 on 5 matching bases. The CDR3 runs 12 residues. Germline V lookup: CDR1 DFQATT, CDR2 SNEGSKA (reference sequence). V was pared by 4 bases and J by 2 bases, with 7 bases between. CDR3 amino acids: CSATTVTDTQYF. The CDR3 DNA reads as TGCAGTGCTACGACAGTCACAGATACGCAGTATTTT.

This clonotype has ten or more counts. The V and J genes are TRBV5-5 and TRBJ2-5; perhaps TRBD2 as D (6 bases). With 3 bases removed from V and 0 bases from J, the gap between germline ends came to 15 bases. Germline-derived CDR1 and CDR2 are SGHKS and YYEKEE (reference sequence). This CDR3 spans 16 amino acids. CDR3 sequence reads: CASSSYPRDYQETQYF. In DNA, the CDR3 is TGTGCCAGCAGCTCCTATCCAAGGGACTACCAAGAGACCCAGTACTTC.

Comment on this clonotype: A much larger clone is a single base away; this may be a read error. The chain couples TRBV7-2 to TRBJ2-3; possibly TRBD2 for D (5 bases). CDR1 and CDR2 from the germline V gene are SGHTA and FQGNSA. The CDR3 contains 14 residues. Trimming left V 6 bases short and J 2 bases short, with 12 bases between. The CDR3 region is CASRGWETTDTQYF. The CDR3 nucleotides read TGTGCCAGCAGGGGGTGGGAGACCACAGATACGCAGTATTTT.

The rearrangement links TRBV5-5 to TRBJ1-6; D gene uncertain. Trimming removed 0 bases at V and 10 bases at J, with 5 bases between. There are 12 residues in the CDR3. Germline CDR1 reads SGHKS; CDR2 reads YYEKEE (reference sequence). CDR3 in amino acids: CASSLAESPLHF. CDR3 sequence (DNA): TGTGCCAGCAGCTTGGCTGAGTCACCCCTCCACTTT.

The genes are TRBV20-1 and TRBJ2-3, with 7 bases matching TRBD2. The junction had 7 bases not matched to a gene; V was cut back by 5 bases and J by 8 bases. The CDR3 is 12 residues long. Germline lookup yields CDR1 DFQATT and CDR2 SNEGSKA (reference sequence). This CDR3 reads CSAAASGPTQYF. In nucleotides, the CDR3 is TGCAGTGCTGCCGCTAGCGGTCCTACGCAGTATTTT.